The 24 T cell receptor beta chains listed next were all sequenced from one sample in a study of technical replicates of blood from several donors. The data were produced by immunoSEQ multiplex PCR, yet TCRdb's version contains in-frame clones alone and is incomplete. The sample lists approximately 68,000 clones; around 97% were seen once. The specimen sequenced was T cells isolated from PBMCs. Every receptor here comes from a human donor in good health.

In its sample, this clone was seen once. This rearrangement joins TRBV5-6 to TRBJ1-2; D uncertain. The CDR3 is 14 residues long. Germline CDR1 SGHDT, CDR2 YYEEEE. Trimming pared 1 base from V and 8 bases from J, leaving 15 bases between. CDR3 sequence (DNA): TGTGCCAGCAGCTTGAGTATGAGGAGTGAGGGCTACACCTTC. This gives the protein CASSLSMRSEGYTF.

The CDR3 is CASRSQARGETQYF. The CDR3 nucleotides read TGTGCCAGCAGAAGTCAGGCCAGAGGGGAGACCCAGTACTTC. V usage is TRBV6-6 and J usage is TRBJ2-5; a possible D gene is TRBD2 (5 bases). The V gene's germline CDR1 is MNHNY and CDR2 SVGAGI (reference sequence). V shed 6 bases and J shed 5 bases, with 16 bases lying between them. There are 14 residues in the CDR3.

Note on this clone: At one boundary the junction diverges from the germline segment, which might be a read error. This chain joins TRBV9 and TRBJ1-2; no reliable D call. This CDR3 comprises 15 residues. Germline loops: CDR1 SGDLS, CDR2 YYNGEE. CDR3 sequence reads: CASRVDSRKTYGYTF. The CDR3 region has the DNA TGTGCCAGCCGCGTTGACTCAAGAAAGACCTATGGCTACACCTTC. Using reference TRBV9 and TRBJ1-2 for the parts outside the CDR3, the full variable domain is DSGVTQTPKHLITATGQRVTLRCSPRSGDLSVYWYQQSLDQGLQFLIQYYNGEERAKGNILERFSAQQFPDLHSELNLSSLELGDSALYFCASRVDSRKTYGYTFGSGTRLTVV.

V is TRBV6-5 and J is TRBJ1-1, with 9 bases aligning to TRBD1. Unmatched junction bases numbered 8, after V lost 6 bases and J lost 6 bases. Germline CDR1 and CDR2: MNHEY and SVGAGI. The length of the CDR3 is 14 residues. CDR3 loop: CASRSPGQGPEAFF. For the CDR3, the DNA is TGTGCCAGCAGGTCTCCGGGACAGGGCCCTGAAGCTTTCTTT.

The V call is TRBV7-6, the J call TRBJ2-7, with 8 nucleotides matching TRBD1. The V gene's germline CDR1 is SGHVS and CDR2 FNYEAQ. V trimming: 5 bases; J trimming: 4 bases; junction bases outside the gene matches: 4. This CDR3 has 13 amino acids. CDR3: CASSPRTGYEQYF. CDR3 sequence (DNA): TGTGCCAGCAGCCCACGGACAGGGTACGAGCAGTACTTC.

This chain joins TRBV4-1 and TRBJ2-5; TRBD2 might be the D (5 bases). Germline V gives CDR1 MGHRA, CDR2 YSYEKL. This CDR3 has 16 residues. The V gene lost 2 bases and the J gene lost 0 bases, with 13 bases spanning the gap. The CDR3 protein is CASSQLDGEYQETQYF. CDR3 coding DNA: TGCGCCAGCAGCCAACTAGACGGGGAGTACCAAGAGACCCAGTACTTC.

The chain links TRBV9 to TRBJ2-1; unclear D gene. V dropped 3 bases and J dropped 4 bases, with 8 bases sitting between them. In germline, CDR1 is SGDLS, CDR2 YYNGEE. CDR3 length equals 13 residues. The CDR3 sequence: CASSGQTYNEQFF. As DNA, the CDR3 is TGTGCCAGCAGCGGACAAACTTACAATGAGCAGTTCTTC.

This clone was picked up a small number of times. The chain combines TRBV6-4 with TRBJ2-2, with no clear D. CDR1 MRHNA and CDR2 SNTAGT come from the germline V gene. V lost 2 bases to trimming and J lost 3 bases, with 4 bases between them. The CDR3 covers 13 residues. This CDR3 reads CASSDRDTGELFF. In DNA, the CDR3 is TGTGCCAGCAGTGACCGGGACACCGGGGAGCTGTTTTTT.

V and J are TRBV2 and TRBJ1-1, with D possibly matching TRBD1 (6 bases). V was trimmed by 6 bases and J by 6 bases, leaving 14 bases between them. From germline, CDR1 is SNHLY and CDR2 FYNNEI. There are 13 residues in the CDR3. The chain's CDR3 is CASSPDQGSEAFF. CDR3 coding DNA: TGTGCCAGCAGCCCGGATCAGGGGTCTGAAGCTTTCTTT. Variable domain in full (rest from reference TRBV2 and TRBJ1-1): EPEVTQTPSHQVTQMGQEVILRCVPISNHLYFYWYRQILGQKVEFLVSFYNNEISEKSEIFDDQFSVERPDGSNFTLKIRSTKLEDSAMYFCASSPDQGSEAFFGQGTRLTVV.

The CDR3 reads CASSVEAGGPRTQYF. CDR3 DNA: TGTGCCAGCAGCGTAGAAGCGGGAGGGCCAAGAACGCAGTATTTT. The chain employs TRBV9 and TRBJ2-3, with TRBD2 matching 10 bases. V lost 0 bases, J lost 9 bases, and 7 bases stayed unmatched. The CDR3 extends over 15 amino acids. Germline CDR1 and CDR2: SGDLS and YYNGEE.

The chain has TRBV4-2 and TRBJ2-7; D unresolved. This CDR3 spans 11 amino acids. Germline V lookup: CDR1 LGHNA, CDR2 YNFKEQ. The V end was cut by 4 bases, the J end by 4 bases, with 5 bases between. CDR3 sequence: CASSPGYEQYF. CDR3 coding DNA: TGTGCCAGCAGCCCCGGGTACGAGCAGTACTTC.

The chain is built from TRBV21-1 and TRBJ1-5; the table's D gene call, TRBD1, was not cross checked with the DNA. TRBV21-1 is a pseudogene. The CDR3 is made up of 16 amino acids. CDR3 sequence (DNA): TGTGCCAGCAGGTTCGGCAGGACAGGGTTTGATCAGCCCCAGCATTTT. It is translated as CASRFGRTGFDQPQHF.

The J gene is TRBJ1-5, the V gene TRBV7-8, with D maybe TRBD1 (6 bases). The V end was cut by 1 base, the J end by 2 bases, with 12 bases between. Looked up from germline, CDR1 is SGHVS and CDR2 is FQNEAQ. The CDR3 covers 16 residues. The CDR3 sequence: CASSLEGGGGNQPQHF. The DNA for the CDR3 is TGTGCCAGCAGCTTAGAGGGGGGGGGAGGCAATCAGCCCCAGCATTTT.

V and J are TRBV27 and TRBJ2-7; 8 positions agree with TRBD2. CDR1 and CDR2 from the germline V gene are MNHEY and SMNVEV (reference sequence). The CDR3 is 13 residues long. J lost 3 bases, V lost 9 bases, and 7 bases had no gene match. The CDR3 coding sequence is TGTGCCAGTCCGGGGGGGATTCACTACGAGCAGTACTTC. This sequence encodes CASPGGIHYEQYF.

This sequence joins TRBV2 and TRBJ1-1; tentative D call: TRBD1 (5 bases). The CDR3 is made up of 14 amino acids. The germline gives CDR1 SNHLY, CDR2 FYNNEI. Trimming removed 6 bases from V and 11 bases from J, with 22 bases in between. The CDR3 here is CASSLSIQGRKAFF. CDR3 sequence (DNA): TGTGCCAGCAGCCTCTCAATCCAGGGAAGGAAGGCTTTCTTT.

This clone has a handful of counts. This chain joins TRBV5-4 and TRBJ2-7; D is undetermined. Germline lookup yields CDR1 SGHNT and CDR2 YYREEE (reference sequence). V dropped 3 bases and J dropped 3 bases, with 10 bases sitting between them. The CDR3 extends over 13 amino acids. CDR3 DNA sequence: TGTGCCAGCAGCTACGACACCTTCTACGAGCAGTACTTC. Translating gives CASSYDTFYEQYF.

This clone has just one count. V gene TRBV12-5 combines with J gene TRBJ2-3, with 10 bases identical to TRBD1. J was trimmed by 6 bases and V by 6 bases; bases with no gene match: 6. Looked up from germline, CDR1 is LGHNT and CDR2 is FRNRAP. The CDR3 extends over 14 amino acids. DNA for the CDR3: TGTGCTAGTGGCCCGGGACAGGGGAGCGATACGCAGTATTTT. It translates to CASGPGQGSDTQYF.

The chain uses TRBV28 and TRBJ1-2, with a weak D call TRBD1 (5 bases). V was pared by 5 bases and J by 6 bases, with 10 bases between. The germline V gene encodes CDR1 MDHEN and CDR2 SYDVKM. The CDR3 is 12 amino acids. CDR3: CASSDNRNGYTF. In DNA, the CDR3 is TGTGCCAGCAGTGACAACAGGAATGGCTACACCTTC.

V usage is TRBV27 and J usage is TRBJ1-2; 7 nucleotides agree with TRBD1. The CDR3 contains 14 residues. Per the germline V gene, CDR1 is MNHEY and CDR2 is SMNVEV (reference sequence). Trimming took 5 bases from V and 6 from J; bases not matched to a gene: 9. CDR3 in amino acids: CASSHTGANHGYTF. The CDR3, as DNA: TGTGCCAGCAGTCACACAGGGGCGAATCATGGCTACACCTTC.

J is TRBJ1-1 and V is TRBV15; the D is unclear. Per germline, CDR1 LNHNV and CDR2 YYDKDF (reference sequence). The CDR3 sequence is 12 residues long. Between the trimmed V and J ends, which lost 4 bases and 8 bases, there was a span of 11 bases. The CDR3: CATSTIGGEAFF. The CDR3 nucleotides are TGTGCCACCAGCACTATAGGCGGGGAAGCTTTCTTT.

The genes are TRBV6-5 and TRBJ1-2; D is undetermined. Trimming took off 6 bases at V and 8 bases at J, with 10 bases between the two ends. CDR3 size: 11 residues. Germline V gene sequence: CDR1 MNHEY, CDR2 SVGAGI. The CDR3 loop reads CASRNAGGYTF. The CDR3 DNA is TGTGCCAGCAGGAACGCGGGGGGCTACACCTTC.

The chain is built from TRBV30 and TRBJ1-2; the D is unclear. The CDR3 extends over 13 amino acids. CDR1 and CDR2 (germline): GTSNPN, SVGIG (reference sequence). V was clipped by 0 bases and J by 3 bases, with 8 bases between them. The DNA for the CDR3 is TGTGCCTGGAGTGTCAACAGAGACTATGGCTACACCTTC. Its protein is CAWSVNRDYGYTF.

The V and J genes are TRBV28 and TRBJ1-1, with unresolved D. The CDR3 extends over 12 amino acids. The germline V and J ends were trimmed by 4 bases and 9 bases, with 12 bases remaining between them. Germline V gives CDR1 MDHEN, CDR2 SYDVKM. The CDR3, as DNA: TGTGCCAGCAGTTCGACCGGGGAAAAAGCTTTCTTT. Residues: CASSSTGEKAFF.

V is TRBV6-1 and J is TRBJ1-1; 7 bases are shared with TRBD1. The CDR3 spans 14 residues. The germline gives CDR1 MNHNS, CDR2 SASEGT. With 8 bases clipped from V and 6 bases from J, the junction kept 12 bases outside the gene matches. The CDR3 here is CASVGQVWGPEAFF. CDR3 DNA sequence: TGTGCCAGCGTCGGACAGGTTTGGGGTCCTGAAGCTTTCTTT.